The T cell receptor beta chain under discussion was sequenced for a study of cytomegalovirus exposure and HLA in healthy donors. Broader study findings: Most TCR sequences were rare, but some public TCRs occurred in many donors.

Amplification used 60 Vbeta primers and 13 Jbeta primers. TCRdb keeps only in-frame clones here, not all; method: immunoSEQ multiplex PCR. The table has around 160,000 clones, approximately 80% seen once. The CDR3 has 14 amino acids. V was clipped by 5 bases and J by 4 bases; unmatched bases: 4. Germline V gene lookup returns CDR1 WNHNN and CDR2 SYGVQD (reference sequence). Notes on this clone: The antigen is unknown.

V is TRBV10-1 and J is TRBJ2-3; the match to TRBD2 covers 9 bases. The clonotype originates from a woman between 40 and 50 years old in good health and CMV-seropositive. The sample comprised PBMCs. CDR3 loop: CASSLAGVADTQYF. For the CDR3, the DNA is TGCGCCAGCAGTTTAGCGGGAGTAGCAGATACGCAGTATTTT.